This T cell receptor (beta chain) was identified in a study of blood T cell repertoires in COVID-19. On the study more broadly: Samples taken during acute and convalescent COVID-19 were collected in the United States, Italy and Spain. Nucleic acid was either cDNA or gDNA, and it came from T cells, B-cell-depleted T cells, or PBMCs.

Original analysis: Quantification of nucleated cells was approximated via reference gene primer amplification. This table comes from immunoSEQ multiplex PCR, and its TCRdb copy is limited to in-frame clones, with some not included. The V and J calls and clone size come from that table; D and trimming were worked out from the DNA. The table records roughly 100,000 clones, 88% of them present only once. A Seattle source enrolled patients during active infection and followed them longitudinally. CDR3 length equals 17 residues. CDR1 and CDR2 (germline): SGHDN, FVKESK. V lost 2 bases, J lost 0 bases, and 3 bases stayed unmatched.

The sequence derives from a man aged 45-60 years with COVID-19, enrolled during active disease. The rearrangement links TRBV14 to TRBJ2-4; 11 positions agree with TRBD1. The sequencing sample was made of peripheral blood. The CDR3 reads CASSQTGTGGAKNIQYF. The CDR3 DNA reads TGTGCCAGCAGCCAAACCGGGACAGGGGGAGCCAAAAACATTCAGTACTTC.